Included here is one TCR beta chain sequence, with context. What it binds is not known. The data derive from a study of CD8 T cells in ankylosing spondylitis. Regarding the study as a whole: Seemingly characteristic of ankylosing spondylitis blood was a TCR beta motif consisting of roughly 8 highly homologous variants.

Germline CDR1 DFQATT, CDR2 SNEGSKA (reference sequence). This CDR3 is 13 amino acids long. The J segment lost 3 bases and the V segment lost 8 bases, leaving 4 bases of the junction unmatched. TCRdb re-called the 5' RACE reads with MiXCR, one entry per CDR3 protein. This table has approximately 150,000 distinct CDR3 sequences, roughly 10% appearing once. Sequenced input: blood, either unsorted or a sorted T cell fraction (not recorded which). This rearrangement joins TRBV20-1 to TRBJ2-7; TRBD2 matches at 13 bases. This TCR derives from a female donor with ankylosing spondylitis or in good health (not recorded which). The CDR3 DNA sequence: TGCAGTCAGGGGACTAGCGGGGTCTACGAGCAGTACTTC. Protein: CSQGTSGVYEQYF.